The 5 T cell receptor beta chains listed next were all sequenced from one sample in a study of T cell repertoires in cytomegalovirus infection. Their target antigens are unknown. MiXCR, run by TCRdb on the reads, gives a single entry per CDR3 protein. The sample consists of 140,000 to 150,000 distinct CDR3 sequences, about 32% of them appearing once. This material consisted of CD8+ T cells from cultured PBMCs, taken from culture after CMV antigen stimulation. The receptor source for this set is a human donor in good health (CMV status not recorded). Some clones in this sample may be carry-over from other donors' samples.

The CDR3 DNA is TGTGCCACCAGCAGGCGGGGGAACCAAGAGACCCAGTACTTC. Protein: CATSRRGNQETQYF. The chain joins TRBV15 to TRBJ2-5; TRBD2 agrees at 7 bases. Trimming at V came to 3 bases and at J to 0 bases, leaving 1 base not matched to a gene. The CDR3 is 14 residues long. Per germline, CDR1 LNHNV and CDR2 YYDKDF (reference sequence). Full variable domain (missing parts from reference TRBV15 and TRBJ2-5): DAMVIQNPRYQVTQFGKPVTLSCSQTLNHNVMYWYQQKSSQAPKLLFHYYDKDFNNEADTPDNFQSRRPNTSFCFLDIRSPGLGDTAMYLCATSRRGNQETQYFGPGTRLLVL.

The J gene is TRBJ2-5, the V gene TRBV7-9; TRBD2 aligns across 8 bases. The CDR3 is 15 amino acids. The V gene end was trimmed by 7 bases and the J gene end by 2 bases; junction bases not matched to a gene: 9. Germline V gene data show CDR1 as SEHNR and CDR2 as FQNEAQ (reference sequence). CDR3 coding DNA: TGTGCCAGCACCCGGGGGGGAGGACCACAAGAGACCCAGTACTTC. Its protein product is CASTRGGGPQETQYF. Complete variable domain (other parts from reference TRBV7-9 and TRBJ2-5): DTGVSQNPRHKITKRGQNVTFRCDPISEHNRLYWYRQTLGQGPEFLTYFQNEAQLEKSRLLSDRFSAERPKGSFSTLEIQRTEQGDSAMYLCASTRGGGPQETQYFGPGTRLLVL.

The J gene is TRBJ2-1, the V gene TRBV6-6; TRBD1 aligns across 9 bases. This CDR3 comprises 14 residues. V trimming: 8 bases; J trimming: 3 bases; junction bases outside the gene matches: 5. CDR1 and CDR2 (germline): MNHNY, SVGAGI (reference sequence). The CDR3 coding sequence is TGTGCCAGCGGAGGGACAGGGTACTACAATGAGCAGTTCTTC. This encodes CASGGTGYYNEQFF.

The rearrangement links TRBV7-9 to TRBJ1-6; 7 bases line up with TRBD1. Germline values: CDR1 SEHNR, CDR2 FQNEAQ (reference sequence). This CDR3 has 14 amino acids. V lost 5 bases and J lost 10; bases outside the gene matches: 8. This chain's CDR3 is CASSRGGARSPLHF. Written as DNA, the CDR3 is TGTGCCAGCAGCCGAGGGGGCGCACGGTCACCCCTCCACTTT.

The table lists this clonotype with a few counts. The J gene is TRBJ1-4, the V gene TRBV6-1; a possible D gene is TRBD1 (6 bases). CDR1 is MNHNS and CDR2 is SASEGT in the germline V gene. V gave up 4 bases and J gave up 7 bases, with 13 bases separating them. This CDR3 has 14 amino acids. CDR3: CASSGRGMGEKLFF. In nucleotides, the CDR3 is TGTGCCAGCAGTGGCAGGGGAATGGGTGAAAAACTGTTTTTT.